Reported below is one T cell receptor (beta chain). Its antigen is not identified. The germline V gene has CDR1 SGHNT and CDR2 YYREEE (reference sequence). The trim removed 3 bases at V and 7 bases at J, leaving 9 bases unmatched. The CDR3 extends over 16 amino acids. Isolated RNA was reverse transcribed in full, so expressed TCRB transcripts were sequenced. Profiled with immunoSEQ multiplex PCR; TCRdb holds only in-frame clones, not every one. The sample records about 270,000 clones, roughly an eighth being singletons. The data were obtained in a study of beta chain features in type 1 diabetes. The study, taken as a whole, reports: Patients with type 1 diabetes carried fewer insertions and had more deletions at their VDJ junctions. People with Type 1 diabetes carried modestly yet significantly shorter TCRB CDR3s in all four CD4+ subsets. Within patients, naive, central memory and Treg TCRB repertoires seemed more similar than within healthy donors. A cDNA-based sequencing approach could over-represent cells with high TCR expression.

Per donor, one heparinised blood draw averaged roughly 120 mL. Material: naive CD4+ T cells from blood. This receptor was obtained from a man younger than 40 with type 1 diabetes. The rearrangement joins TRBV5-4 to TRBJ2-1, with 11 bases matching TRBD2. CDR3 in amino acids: CASSSLTSGSRNEQFF. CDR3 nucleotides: TGTGCCAGCAGCTCACTTACTAGCGGGAGTAGGAATGAGCAGTTCTTC.